These 5 T cell receptor beta chains share one sample of origin, sequenced in a study of metastatic and nonmetastatic thyroid tumors. TCRdb re-called clones via MiXCR from the PCR reads. The table shows some 42,000 clones, with around 28% occurring only once. Treatment of any kind had been given to no patient before thyroid surgery. Sequencing input: blood. These receptors were collected from a male donor with papillary thyroid cancer or a benign thyroid nodule (not recorded which). Some clones in this sample may be carry-over from other donors' samples.

This clone was counted ten times or more. The chain has TRBV5-5 and TRBJ2-5; D possibly corresponds to TRBD2 (6 bases). V lost 4 bases and J 5 bases, leaving 18 bases between the germline ends. Germline lookup yields CDR1 SGHKS and CDR2 YYEKEE (reference sequence). The CDR3 is 15 amino acids. This CDR3 reads CASSLGTLGLETQYF. The CDR3, as DNA: TGTGCCAGCAGCCTGGGGACTTTAGGCCTGGAGACCCAGTACTTC.

The genes are TRBV13 and TRBJ2-1; tentatively, D is TRBD2 (6 bases). V gave up 2 bases and J gave up 0 bases, with 17 bases separating them. CDR3 length: 18 amino acids. CDR1 and CDR2 (germline): PRHDT, FYEKMQ (reference sequence). The CDR3, as DNA: TGTGCCAGCAGCTTAAGGGGCGGCGGGGCCAGCTCCTACAATGAGCAGTTCTTC. It specifies CASSLRGGGASSYNEQFF.

This clone was found a few times. This chain joins TRBV25-1 and TRBJ2-6, with 10 bases matching TRBD1. The length of the CDR3 is 17 residues. Germline lookup yields CDR1 MGHDK and CDR2 SYGVNS. V dropped 1 base and J dropped 0; count of bases not matched to a gene: 0. The DNA of the CDR3 is TGTGCCAGCAGTGAATGGACAGGGGGCTCTGGGGCCAACGTCCTGACTTTC. Its protein is CASSEWTGGSGANVLTF.

The chain links TRBV3-1 to TRBJ1-4; a weak D match, TRBD1 (6 bases). Deletions cut 5 bases from V and 13 bases from J, with 11 bases between. The CDR3 is 11 amino acids. The germline V gene encodes CDR1 LGHDT and CDR2 YNNKEL (reference sequence). CDR3 bases: TGTGCCAGCAGCAGCACAGGGAGACTGTTTTTT. Its protein is CASSSTGRLFF.

The gene calls are TRBV6-5 and TRBJ2-1; 8 nucleotides line up with TRBD1. This CDR3 is 16 amino acids long. The J segment lost 8 bases and the V segment lost 4 bases, leaving 13 bases of the junction unmatched. Germline CDR1 MNHEY, CDR2 SVGAGI. The CDR3 DNA reads as TGTGCCAGCAGTTTAAAGACAGGGGCCCTTAGTTATGAGCAGTTCTTC. Its translation: CASSLKTGALSYEQFF.